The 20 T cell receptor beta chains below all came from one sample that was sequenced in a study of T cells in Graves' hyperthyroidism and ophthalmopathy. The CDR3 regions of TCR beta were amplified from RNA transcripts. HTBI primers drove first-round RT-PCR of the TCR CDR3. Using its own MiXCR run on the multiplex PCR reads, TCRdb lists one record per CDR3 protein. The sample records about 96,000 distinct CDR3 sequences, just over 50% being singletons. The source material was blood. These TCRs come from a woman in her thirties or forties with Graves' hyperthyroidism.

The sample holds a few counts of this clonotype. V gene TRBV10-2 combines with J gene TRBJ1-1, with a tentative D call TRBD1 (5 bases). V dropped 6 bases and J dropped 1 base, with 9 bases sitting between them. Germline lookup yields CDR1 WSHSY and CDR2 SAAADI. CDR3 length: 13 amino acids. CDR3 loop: CASRVGGNTEAFF. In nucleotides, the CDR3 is TGCGCCAGCAGGGTCGGGGGGAACACTGAAGCTTTCTTT.

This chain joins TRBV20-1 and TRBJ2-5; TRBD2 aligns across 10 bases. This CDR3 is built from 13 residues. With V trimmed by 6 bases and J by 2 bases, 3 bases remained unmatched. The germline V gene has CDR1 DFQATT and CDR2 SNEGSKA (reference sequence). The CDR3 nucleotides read TGCAGTGCCGTACTAGCGGGGCAAGAGACCCAGTACTTC. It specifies CSAVLAGQETQYF.

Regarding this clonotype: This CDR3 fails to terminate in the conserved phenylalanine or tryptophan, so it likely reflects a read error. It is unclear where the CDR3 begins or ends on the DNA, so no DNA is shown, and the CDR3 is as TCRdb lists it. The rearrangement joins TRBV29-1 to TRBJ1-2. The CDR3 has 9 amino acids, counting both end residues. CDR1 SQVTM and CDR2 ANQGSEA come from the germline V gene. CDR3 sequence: CSVEAGYPY.

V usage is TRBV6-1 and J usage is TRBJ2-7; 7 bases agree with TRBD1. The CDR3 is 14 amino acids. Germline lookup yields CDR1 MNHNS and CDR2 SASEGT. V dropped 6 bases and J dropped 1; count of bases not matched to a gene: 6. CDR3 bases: TGTGCCAGCAGCTGGACAGGCCCATCCTACGAGCAGTACTTC. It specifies CASSWTGPSYEQYF.

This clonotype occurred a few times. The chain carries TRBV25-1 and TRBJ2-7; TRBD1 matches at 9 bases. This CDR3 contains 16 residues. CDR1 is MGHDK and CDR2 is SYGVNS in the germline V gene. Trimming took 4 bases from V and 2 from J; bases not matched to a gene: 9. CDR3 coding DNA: TGTGCCAGCAGTGCAGGGACAGGGCCATCGACCTACGAGCAGTACTTC. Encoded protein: CASSAGTGPSTYEQYF.

Written as DNA, the CDR3 is TGCAGCGTTGCGCGGTCAACTAATGAAAAACTGTTTTTT. It is translated as CSVARSTNEKLFF. The V gene is TRBV29-1, the J gene TRBJ1-4; D remains unclear. CDR3 length: 13 residues. V lost 4 bases and J lost 0, with 6 bases in between. The germline V gene has CDR1 SQVTM and CDR2 ANQGSEA.

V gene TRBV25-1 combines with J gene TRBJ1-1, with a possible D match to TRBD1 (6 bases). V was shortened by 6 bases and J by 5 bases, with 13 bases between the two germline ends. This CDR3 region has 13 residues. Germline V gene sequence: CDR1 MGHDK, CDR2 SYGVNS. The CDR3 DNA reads TGTGCCAGCAGGGGGGCGCGGGGAACTGAAGCTTTCTTT. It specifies CASRGARGTEAFF. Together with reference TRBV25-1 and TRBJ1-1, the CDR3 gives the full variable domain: EADIYQTPRYLVIGTGKKITLECSQTMGHDKMYWYQQDPGMELHLIHYSYGVNSTEKGDLSSESTVSRIRTEHFPLTLESARPSHTSQYLCASRGARGTEAFFGQGTRLTVV.

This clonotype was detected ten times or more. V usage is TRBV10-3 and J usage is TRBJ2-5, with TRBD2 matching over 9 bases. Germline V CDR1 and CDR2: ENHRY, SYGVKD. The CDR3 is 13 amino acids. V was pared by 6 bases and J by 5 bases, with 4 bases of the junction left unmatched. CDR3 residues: CAIRSSGSETQYF. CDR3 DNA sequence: TGTGCCATCAGGAGTAGCGGGAGTGAGACCCAGTACTTC.

The CDR3 is CSASGVGTGVQETQYF. CDR3 nucleotides: TGCAGTGCTAGTGGCGTTGGGACAGGGGTCCAAGAGACCCAGTACTTC. The J gene is TRBJ2-5, the V gene TRBV20-1; TRBD1 matches 10 bases. V lost 3 bases, J lost 1 base, and 8 bases stayed unmatched. The CDR3 runs 16 residues. The germline V gene has CDR1 DFQATT and CDR2 SNEGSKA (reference sequence).

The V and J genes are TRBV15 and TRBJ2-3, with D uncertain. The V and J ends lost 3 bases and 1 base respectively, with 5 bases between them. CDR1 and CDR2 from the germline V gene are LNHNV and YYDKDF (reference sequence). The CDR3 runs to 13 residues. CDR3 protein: CATSSRRTDTQYF. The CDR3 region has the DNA TGTGCCACCAGCAGCAGACGCACAGATACGCAGTATTTT.

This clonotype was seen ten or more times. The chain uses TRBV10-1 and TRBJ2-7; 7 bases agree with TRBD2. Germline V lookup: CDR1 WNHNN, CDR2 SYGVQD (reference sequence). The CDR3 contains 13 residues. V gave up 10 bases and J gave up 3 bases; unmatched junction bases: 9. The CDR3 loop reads CANTGLTLYEQYF. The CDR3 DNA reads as TGCGCCAATACGGGACTAACTCTCTACGAGCAGTACTTC.

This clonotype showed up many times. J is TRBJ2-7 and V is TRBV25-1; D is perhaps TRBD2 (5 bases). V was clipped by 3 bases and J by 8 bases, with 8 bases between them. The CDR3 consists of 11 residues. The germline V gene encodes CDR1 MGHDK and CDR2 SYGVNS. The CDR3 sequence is CASSEASQQYF. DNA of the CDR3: TGTGCCAGCAGTGAGGCTAGCCAGCAGTACTTC.

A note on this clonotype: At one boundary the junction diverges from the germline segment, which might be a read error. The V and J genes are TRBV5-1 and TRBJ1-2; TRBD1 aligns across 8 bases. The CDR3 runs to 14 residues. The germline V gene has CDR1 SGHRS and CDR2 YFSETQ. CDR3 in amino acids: CASSSGTGPTRYTF. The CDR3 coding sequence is TGTGCCAGCAGCTCCGGGACAGGCCCGACGCGCTACACCTTC. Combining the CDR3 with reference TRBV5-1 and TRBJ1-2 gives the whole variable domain KAGVTQTPRYLIKTRGQQVTLSCSPISGHRSVSWYQQTPGQGLQFLFEYFSETQRNKGNFPGRFSGRQFSNSRSEMNVSTLELGDSALYLCASSSGTGPTRYTFGSGTRLTVV.

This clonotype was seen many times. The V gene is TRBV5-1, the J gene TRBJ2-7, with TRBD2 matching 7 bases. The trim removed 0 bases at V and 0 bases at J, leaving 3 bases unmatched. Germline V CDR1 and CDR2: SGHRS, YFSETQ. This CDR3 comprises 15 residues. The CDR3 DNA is TGCGCCAGCAGCTTGGGAGGCGGGGGCTCCTACGAGCAGTACTTC. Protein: CASSLGGGGSYEQYF.

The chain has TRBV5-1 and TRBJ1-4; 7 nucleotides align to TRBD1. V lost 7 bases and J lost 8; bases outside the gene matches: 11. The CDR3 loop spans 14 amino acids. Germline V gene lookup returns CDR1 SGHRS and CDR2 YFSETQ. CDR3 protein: CASGTGTADEKLFF. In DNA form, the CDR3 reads TGCGCCAGCGGGACCGGGACAGCGGACGAAAAACTGTTTTTT.

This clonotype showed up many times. DNA of the CDR3: TGCGCCAGCAGCCAAGTGGGCACAAACACTGAAGCTTTCTTT. This gives the protein CASSQVGTNTEAFF. V gene TRBV4-1 combines with J gene TRBJ1-1; D gene uncertain. V dropped 1 base and J dropped 2 bases, with 8 bases sitting between them. CDR1 and CDR2 (germline): MGHRA, YSYEKL. CDR3 length equals 14 residues.

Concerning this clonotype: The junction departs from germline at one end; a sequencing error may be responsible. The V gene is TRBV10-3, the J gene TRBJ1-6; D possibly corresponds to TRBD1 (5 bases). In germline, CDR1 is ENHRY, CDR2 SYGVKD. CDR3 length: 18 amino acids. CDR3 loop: CASTAAGRSWRSNLPLHF. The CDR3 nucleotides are TGTGCCTCCACGGCGGCAGGGCGAAGTTGGCGATCAAATTTACCCCTCCACTTT.

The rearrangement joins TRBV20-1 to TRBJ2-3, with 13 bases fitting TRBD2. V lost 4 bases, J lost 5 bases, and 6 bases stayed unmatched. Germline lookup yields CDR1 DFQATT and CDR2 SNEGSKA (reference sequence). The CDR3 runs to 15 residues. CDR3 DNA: TGCAGTGCTACAGGGACTAGCGGGATGGGAGATACGCAGTATTTT. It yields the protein CSATGTSGMGDTQYF.

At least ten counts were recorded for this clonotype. This CDR3 is CASSQEGFVAGEQYF. In nucleotides, the CDR3 is TGTGCCAGCAGCCAAGAGGGTTTTGTAGCGGGCGAGCAGTACTTC. The chain links TRBV7-3 to TRBJ2-7; 7 bases map to TRBD2. The CDR3 extends over 15 amino acids. The J segment lost 6 bases and the V segment lost 5 bases, leaving 13 bases of the junction unmatched. Per the germline V gene, CDR1 is SGHTA and CDR2 is FQGTGA.

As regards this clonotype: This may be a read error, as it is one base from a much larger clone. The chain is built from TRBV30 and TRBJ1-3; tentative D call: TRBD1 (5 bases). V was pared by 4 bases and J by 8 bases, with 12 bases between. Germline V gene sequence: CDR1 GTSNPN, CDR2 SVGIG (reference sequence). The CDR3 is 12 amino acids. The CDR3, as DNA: TGTGCCTGGATGCAAGGGGTACACACCATATATTTT. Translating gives CAWMQGVHTIYF.